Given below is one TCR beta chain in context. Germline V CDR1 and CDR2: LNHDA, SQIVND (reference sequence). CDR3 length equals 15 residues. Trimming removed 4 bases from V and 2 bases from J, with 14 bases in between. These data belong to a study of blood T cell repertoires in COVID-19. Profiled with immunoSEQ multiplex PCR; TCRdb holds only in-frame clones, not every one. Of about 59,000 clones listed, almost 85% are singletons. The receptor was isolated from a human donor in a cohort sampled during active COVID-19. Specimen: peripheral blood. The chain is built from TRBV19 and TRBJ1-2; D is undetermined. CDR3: CASSTTGTPNYGYTF. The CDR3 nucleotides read TGTGCCAGTAGTACGACGGGAACCCCCAACTATGGCTACACCTTC.